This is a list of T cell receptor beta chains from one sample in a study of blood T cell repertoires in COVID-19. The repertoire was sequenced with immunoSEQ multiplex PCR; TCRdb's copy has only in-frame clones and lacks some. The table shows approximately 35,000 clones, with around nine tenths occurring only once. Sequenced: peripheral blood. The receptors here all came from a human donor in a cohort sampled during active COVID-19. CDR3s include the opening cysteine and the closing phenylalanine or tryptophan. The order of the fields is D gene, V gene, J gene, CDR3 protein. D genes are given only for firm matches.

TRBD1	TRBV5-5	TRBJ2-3	CASSLRQGGTDTQYF
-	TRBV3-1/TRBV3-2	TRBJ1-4	CASSQAGSVSFF
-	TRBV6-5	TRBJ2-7	CASSLGGSYEQYF
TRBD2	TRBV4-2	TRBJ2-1	CASSPSGPYDEQFF
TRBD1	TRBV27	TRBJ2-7	CASTMSRDRGREQYF
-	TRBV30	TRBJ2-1	CAWSVQPGVEQFF
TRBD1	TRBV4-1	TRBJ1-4	CASSHGQGAFSTNEKLFF
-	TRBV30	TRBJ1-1	CAWSVRGVTEAFF
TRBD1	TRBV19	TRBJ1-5	CASSGTGDNQPQHF
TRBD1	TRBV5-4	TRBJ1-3	CASSSLATGKAGNTIYF
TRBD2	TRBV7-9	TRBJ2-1	CASSLGRLAGANEQFF
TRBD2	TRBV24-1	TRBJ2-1	CATSDSGTRVAFF
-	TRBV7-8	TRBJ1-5	CASSLAYGSGTHYNQPQHF
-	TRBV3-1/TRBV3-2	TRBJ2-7	CASSQAQAGQVYEQYF
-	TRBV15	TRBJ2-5	CATSRVGRRETQYF
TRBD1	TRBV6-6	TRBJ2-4	CASSNPGTEKNIQYF
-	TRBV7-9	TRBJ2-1	CASSLGIQGYNEQFF
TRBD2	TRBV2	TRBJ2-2	CASSEAHNGRERATGELFF
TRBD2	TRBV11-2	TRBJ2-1	CASSLAVAGLTYNEQFF
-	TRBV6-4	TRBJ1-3	CASSGPTGWGTIYF
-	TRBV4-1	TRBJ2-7	CASSPDTSYEQYF
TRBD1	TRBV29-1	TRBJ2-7	CSVTPQDRYEQYF
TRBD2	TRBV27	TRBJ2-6	CASTIGGGTGANVLTF
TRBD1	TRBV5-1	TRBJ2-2	CASRQGASTGELFF
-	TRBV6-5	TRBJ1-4	CASSKRGSMPEKLFF
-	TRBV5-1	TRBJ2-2	CASSLAGALANTGELFF
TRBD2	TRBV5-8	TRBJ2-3	CASSLSSGRSDTQYF
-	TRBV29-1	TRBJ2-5	CSVGSGETQYF
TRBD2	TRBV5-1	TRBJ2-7	CASSPVGGGTYEQYF
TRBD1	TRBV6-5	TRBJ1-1	CASRDRGLTEAFF
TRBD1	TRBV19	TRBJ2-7	CASSPGTGSYEQYF
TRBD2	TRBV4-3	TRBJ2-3	CASSLTFTGRAYTDTQYF
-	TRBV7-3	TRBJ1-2	CASSLSSAYGYTF
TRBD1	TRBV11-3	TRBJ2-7	CASSLGQNYEQYF
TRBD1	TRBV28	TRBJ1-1	CASSRPGTGWTEAFF
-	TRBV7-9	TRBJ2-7	CASSPSLTGTQEQYF
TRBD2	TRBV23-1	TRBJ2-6	CASGPLGTPAGTSGSFSGANVLTF
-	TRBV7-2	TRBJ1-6	CASSLRNGGRVGSPLHF
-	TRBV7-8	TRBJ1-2	CASSPIDTSNYGYTF
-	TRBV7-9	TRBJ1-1	CASSLEGGTEAFF
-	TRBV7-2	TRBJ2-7	CASADGTLYEQYF
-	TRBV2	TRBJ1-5	CASSDSRSQPQHF
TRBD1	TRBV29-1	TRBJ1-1	CSVTGQGNTEAFF
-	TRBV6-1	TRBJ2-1	CASSDTVSSYNEQFF
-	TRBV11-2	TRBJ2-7	CASSRLQGGYEQYF
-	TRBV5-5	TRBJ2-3	CASSQGSDTQYF
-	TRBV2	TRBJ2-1	CASSNVESSYNEQFF
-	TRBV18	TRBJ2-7	CASSLTDSREQYF
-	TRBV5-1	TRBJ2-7	CASSLGDLTFSYEQYF
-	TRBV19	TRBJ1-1	CASSIYLTDSEAFF
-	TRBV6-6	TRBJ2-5	CASSQTGKETQYF
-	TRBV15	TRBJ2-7	CATSRDRGAGNYEQYF
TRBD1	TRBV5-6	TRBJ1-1	CASSETGWDTEAFF